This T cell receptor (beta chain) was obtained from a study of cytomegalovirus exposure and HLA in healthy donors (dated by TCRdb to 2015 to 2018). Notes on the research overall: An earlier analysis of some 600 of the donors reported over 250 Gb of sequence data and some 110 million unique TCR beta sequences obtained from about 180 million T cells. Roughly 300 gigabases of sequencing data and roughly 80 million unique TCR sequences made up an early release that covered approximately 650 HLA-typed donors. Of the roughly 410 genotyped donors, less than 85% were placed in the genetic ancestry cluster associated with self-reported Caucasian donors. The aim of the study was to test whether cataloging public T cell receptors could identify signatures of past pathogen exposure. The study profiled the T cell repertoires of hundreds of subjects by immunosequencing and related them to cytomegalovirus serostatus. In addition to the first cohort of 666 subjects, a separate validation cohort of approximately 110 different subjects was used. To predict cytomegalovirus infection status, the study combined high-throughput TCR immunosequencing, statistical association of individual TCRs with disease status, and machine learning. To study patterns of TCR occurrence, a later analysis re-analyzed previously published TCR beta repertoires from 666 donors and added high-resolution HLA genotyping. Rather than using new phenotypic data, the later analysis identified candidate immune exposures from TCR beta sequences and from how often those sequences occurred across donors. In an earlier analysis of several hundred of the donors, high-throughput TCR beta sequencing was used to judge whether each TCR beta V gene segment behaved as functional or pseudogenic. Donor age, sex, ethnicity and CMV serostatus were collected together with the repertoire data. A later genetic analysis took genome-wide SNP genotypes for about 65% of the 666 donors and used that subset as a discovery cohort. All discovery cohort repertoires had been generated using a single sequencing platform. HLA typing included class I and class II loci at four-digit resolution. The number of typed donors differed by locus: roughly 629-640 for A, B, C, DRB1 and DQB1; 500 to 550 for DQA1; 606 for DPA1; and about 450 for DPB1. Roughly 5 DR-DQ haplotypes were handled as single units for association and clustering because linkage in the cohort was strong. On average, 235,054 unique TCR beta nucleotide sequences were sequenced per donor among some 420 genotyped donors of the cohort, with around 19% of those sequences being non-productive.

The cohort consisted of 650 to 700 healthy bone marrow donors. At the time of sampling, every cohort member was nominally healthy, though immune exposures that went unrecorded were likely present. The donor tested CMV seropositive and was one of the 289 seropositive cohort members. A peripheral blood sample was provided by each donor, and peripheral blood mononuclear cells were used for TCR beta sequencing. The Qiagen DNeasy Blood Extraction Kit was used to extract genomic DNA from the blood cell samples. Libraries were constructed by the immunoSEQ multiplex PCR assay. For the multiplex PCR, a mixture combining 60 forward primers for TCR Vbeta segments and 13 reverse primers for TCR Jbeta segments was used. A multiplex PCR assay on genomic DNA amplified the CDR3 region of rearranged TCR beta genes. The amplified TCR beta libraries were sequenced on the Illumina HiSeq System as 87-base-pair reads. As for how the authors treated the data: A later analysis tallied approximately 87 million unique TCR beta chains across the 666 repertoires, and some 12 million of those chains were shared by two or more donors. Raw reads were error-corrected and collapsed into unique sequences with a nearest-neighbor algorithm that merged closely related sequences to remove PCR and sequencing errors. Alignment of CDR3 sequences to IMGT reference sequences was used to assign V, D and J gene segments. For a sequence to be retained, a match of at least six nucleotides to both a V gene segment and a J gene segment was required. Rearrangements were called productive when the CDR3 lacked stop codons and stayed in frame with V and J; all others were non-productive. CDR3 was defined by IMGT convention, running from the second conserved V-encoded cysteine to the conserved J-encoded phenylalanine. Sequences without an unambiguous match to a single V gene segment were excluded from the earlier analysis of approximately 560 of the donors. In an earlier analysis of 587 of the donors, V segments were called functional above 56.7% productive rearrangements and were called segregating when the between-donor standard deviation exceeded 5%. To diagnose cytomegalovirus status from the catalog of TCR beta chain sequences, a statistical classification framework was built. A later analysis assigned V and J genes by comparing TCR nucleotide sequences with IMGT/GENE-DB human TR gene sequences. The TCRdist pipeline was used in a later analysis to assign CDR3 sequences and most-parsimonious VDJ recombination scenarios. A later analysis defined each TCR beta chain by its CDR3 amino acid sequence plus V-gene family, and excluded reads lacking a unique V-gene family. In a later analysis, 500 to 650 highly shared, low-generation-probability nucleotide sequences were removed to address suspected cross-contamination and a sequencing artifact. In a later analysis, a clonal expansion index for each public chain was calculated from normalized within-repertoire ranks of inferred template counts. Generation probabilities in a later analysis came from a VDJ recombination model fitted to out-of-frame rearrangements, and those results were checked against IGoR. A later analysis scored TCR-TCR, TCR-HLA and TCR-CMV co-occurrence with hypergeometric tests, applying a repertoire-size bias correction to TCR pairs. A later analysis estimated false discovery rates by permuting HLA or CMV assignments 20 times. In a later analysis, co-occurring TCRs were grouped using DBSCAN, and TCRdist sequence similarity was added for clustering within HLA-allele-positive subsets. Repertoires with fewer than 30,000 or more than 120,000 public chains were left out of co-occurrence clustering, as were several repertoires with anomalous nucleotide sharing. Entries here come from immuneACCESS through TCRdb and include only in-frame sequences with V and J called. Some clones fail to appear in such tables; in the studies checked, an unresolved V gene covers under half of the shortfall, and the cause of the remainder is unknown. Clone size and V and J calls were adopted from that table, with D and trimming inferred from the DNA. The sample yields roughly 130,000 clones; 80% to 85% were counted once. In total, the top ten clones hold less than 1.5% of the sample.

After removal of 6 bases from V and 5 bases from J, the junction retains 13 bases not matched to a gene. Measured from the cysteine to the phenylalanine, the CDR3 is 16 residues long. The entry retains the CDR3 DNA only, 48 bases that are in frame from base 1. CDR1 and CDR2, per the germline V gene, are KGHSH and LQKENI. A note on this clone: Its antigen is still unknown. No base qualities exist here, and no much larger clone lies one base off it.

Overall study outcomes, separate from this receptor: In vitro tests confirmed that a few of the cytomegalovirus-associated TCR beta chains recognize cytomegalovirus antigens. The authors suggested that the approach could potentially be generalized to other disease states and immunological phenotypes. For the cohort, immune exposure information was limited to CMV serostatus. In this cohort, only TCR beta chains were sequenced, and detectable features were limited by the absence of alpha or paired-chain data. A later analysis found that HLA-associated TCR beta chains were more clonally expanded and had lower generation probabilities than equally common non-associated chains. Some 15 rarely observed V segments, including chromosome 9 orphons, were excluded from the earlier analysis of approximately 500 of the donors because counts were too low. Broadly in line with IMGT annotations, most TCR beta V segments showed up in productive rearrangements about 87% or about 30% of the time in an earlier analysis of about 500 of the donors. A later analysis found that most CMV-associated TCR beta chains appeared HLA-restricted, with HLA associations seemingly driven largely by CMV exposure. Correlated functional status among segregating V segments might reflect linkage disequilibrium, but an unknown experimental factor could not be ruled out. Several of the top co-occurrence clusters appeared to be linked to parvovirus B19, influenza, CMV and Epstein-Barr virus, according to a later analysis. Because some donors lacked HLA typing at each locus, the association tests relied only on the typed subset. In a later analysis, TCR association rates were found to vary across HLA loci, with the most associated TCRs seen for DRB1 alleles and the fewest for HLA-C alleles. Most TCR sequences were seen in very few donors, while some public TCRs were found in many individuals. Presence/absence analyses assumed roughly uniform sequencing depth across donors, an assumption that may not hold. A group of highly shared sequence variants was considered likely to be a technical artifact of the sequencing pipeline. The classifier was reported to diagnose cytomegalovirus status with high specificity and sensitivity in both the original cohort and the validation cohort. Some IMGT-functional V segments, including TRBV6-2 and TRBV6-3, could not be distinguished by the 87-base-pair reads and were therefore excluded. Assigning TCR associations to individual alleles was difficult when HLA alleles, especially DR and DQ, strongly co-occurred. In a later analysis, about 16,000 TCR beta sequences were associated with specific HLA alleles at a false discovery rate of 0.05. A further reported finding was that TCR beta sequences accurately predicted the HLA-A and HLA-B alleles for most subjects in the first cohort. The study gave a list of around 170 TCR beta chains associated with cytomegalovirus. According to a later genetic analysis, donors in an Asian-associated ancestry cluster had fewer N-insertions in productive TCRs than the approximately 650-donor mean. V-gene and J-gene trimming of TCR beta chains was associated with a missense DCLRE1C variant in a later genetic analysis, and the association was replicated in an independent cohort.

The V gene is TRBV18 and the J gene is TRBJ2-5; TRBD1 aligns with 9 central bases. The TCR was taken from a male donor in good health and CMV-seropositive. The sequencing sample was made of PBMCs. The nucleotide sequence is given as TGTGCCAGCTCGAATCGTAAACAGGGGGCAGGCGAGACCCAGTACTTC. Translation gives CASSNRKQGAGETQYF.